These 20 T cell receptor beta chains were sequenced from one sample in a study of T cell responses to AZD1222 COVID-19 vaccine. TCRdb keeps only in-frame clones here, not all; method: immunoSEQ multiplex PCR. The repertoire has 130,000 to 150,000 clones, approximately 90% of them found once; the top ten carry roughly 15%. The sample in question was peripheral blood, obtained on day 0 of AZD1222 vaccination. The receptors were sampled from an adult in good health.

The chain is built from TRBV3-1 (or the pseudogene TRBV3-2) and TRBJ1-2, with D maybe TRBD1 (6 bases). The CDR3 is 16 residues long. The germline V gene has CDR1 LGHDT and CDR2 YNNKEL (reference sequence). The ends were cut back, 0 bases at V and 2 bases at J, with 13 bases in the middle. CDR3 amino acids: CASSQDKTGWNYGYTF. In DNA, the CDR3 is TGTGCCAGCAGCCAAGATAAAACAGGGTGGAACTATGGCTACACCTTC.

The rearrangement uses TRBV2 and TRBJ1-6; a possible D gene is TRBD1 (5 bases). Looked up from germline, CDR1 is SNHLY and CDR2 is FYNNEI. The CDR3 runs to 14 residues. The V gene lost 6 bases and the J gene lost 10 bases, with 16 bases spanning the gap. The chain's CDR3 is CASRSQGGGSPLHF. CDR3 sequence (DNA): TGTGCCAGCAGAAGTCAGGGAGGAGGGTCACCCCTCCACTTT.

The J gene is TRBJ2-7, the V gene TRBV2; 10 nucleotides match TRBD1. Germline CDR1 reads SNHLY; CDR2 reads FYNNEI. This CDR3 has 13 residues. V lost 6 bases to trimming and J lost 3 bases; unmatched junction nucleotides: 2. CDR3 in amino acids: CASSRDRGYEQYF. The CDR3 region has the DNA TGTGCCAGCAGCCGGGACAGGGGCTACGAGCAGTACTTC.

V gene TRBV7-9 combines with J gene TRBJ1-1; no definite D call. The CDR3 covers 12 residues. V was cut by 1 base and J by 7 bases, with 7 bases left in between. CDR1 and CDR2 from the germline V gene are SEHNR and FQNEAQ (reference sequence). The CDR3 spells CASSLEIDEAFF. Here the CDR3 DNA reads TGTGCCAGCAGCTTAGAAATCGATGAAGCTTTCTTT.

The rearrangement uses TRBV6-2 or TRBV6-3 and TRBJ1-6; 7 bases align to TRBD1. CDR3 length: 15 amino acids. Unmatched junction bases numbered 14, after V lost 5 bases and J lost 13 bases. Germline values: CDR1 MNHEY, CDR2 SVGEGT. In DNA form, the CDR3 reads TGTGCCAGCAGTCACCCCGGGACAGAGACCTCCCCCCTCCACTTT. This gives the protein CASSHPGTETSPLHF.

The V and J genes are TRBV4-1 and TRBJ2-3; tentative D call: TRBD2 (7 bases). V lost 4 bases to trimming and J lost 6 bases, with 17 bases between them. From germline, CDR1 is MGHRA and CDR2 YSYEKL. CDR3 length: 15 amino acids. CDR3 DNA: TGCGCCAGCAGCCCCTCGGCGGGGGCGGTCGATACGCAGTATTTT. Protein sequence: CASSPSAGAVDTQYF.

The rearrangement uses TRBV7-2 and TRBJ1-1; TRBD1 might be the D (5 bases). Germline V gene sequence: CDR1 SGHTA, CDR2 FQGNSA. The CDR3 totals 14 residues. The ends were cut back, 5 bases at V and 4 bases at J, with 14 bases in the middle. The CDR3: CASSPGLGGTEAFF. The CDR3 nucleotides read TGTGCCAGCAGCCCCGGTTTGGGGGGCACTGAAGCTTTCTTT.

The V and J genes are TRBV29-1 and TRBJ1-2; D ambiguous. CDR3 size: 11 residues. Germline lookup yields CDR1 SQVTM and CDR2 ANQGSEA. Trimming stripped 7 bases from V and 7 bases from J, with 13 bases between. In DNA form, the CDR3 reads TGCAGCGGTGGATACTCGGGTGGCTACACCTTC. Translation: CSGGYSGGYTF. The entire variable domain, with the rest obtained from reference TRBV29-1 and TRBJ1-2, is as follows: SAVISQKPSRDICQRGTSLTIQCQVDSQVTMMFWYRQQPGQSLTLIATANQGSEATYESGFVIDKFPISRPNLTFSTLTVSNMSPEDSSIYLCSGGYSGGYTFGSGTRLTVV.

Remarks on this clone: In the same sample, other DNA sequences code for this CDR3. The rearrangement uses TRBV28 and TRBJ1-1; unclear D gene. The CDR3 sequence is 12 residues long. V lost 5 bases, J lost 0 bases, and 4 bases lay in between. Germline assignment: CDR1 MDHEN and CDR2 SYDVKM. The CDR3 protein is CASSQLNTEAFF. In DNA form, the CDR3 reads TGTGCCAGCAGTCAGTTGAACACTGAAGCTTTCTTT.

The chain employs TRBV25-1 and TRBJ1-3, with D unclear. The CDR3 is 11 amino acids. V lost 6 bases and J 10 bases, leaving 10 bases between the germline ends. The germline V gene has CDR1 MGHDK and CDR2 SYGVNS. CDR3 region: CASSLLGTIYF. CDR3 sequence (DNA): TGTGCCAGCAGCCTACTAGGTACCATATATTTT.

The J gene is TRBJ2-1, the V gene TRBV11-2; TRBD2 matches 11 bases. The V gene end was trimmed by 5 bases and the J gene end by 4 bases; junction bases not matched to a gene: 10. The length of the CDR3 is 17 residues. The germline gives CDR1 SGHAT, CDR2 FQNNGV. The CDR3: CASSREASGGMYNEQFF. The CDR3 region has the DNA TGTGCCAGCAGCCGTGAAGCTAGCGGGGGGATGTACAATGAGCAGTTCTTC.

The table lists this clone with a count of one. Written as DNA, the CDR3 is TGCGCCAGCAGCTTGACTGGGACAGTCAATTCACCCCTCCACTTT. As protein: CASSLTGTVNSPLHF. The chain joins TRBV5-1 to TRBJ1-6; 7 nucleotides line up with TRBD1. Trimming took 1 base from V and 7 from J; bases not matched to a gene: 5. CDR1 and CDR2 from the germline V gene are SGHRS and YFSETQ. The CDR3 runs to 15 residues.

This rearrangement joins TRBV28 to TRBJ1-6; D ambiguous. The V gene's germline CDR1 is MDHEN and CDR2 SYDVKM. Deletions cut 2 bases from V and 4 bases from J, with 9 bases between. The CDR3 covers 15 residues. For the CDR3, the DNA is TGTGCCAGCAGTTTAGCCAGACAATATAATTCACCCCTCCACTTT. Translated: CASSLARQYNSPLHF.

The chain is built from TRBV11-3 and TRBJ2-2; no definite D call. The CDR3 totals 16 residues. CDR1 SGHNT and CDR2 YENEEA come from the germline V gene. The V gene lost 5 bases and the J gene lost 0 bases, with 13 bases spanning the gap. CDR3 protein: CASSPGHTANTGELFF. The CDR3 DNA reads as TGTGCCAGCAGCCCCGGTCACACCGCGAACACCGGGGAGCTGTTTTTT.

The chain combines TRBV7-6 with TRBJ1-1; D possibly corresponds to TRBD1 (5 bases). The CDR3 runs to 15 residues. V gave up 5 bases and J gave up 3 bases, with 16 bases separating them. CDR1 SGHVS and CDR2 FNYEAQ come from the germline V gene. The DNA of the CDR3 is TGTGCCAGCAGCCCCCGAGGGGAGGCGGACACTGAAGCTTTCTTT. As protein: CASSPRGEADTEAFF.

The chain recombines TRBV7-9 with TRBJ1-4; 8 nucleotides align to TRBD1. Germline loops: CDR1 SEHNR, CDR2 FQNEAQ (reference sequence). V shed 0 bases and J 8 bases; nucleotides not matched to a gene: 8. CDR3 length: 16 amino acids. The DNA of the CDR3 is TGTGCCAGCAGCTTAGCTGGGACGGACAGGGCGGAAAAACTGTTTTTT. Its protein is CASSLAGTDRAEKLFF. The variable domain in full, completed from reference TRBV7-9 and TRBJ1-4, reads DTGVSQNPRHKITKRGQNVTFRCDPISEHNRLYWYRQTLGQGPEFLTYFQNEAQLEKSRLLSDRFSAERPKGSFSTLEIQRTEQGDSAMYLCASSLAGTDRAEKLFFGSGTQLSVL.

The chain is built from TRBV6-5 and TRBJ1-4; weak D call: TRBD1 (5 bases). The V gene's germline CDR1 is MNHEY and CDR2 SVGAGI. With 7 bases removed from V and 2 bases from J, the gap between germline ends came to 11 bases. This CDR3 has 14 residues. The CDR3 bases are TGTGCCAGCACAGGGTTCCCGACTAATGAAAAACTGTTTTTT. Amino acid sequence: CASTGFPTNEKLFF.

The chain's CDR3 is CASRWAPNTGELFF. The CDR3 coding sequence is TGCGCCAGCAGGTGGGCACCGAACACCGGGGAGCTGTTTTTT. V is TRBV5-1 and J is TRBJ2-2; D not certain. This CDR3 contains 14 residues. Germline values: CDR1 SGHRS, CDR2 YFSETQ. V lost 5 bases, J lost 0 bases, and 8 bases lay in between.

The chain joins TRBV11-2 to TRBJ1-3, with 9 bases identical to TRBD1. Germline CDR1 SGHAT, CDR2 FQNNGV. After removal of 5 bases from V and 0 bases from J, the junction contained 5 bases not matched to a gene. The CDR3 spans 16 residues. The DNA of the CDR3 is TGTGCCAGCAGCCGGGGACAGGGACTCTCTGGAAACACCATATATTTT. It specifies CASSRGQGLSGNTIYF.

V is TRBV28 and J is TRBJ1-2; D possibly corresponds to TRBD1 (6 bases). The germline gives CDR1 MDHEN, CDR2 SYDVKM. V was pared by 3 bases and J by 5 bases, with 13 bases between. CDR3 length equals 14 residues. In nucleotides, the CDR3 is TGTGCCAGCAGTTTTATATCCACAGGGTATGGCTACACCTTC. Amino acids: CASSFISTGYGYTF.